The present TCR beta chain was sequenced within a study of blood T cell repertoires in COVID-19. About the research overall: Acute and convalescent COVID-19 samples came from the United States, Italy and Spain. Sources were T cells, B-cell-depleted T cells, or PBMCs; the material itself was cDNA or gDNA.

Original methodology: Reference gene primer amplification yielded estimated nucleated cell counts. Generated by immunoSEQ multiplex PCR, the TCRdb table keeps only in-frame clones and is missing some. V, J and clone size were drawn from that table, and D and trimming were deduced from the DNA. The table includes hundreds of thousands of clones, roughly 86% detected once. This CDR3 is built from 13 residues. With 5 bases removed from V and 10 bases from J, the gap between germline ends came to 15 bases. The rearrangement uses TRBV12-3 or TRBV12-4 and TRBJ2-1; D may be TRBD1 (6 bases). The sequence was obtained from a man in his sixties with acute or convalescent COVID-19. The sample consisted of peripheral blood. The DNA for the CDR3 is TGTGCCAGCAGTCCTCTAGAGACAGGAGAGCAGTTCTTC. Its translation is CASSPLETGEQFF.